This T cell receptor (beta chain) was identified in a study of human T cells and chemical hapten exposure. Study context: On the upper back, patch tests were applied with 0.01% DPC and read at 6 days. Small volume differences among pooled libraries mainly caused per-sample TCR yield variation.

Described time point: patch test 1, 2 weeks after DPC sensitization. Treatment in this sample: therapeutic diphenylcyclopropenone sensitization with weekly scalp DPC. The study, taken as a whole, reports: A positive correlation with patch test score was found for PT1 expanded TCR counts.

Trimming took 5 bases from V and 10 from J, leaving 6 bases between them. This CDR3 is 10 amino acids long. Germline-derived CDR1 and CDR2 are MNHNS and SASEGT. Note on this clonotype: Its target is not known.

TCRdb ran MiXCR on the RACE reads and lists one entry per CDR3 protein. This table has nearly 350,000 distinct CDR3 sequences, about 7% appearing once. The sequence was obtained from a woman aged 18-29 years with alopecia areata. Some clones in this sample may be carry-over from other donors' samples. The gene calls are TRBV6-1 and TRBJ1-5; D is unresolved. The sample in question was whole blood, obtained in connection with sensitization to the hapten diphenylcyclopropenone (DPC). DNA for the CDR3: TGTGCCAGCAGTACCGGCCCCCAGCATTTT. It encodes CASSTGPQHF.